The 17 T cell receptor beta chains below were found in one sample sequenced in a study of PD-L1 blockade in urothelial cancer. Libraries were prepared by immunoSEQ multiplex PCR; TCRdb keeps only in-frame clonotypes and omits some of them. The sample includes around 70,000 clones, 84% seen only once; the top ten take over 8.5%. Time point in this sample: pretreatment peripheral blood. The input for sequencing was PBMCs, taken around atezolizumab (anti-PD-L1) treatment. The receptors stem from a woman aged 65 to 85 with urothelial cancer.

The chain uses TRBV7-9 and TRBJ2-7; no clear D gene. The V gene's germline CDR1 is SEHNR and CDR2 FQNEAQ (reference sequence). V shed 2 bases and J shed 2 bases, with 7 bases lying between them. The length of the CDR3 is 13 residues. CDR3 nucleotide sequence: TGTGCCAGCAGCTTATCGCGGACCTACGAGCAGTACTTC. Its protein product is CASSLSRTYEQYF.

The chain combines TRBV5-1 with TRBJ2-3, with D possibly TRBD2 on 7 matching bases. Germline CDR1 is SGHRS and CDR2 is YFSETQ. With 3 bases removed from V and 5 bases from J, the gap between germline ends came to 22 bases. The CDR3 consists of 17 residues. The chain's CDR3 is CASSSPWSGTRGDTQYF. In DNA form, the CDR3 reads TGCGCCAGCAGCTCCCCGTGGAGCGGGACACGGGGAGATACGCAGTATTTT.

The chain carries TRBV9 and TRBJ1-1; the match to TRBD1 covers 7 bases. The germline gives CDR1 SGDLS, CDR2 YYNGEE. The CDR3 is made up of 15 amino acids. V dropped 4 bases and J dropped 1; count of bases not matched to a gene: 7. This CDR3 reads CASSSTGTENTEAFF. CDR3 nucleotides: TGTGCCAGCAGCTCCACCGGGACAGAGAACACTGAAGCTTTCTTT.

The J gene is TRBJ2-1, the V gene TRBV6-1; D remains ambiguous. CDR3 length: 12 amino acids. Germline V gene data show CDR1 as MNHNS and CDR2 as SASEGT. Trimming removed 3 bases at V and 4 bases at J, with 4 bases between. The CDR3 reads CASSDLYNEQFF. CDR3 nucleotide sequence: TGTGCCAGCAGTGACCTGTACAATGAGCAGTTCTTC.

J is TRBJ2-4 and V is TRBV10-3, with TRBD1 identical over 10 bases. From germline, CDR1 is ENHRY and CDR2 SYGVKD. The CDR3 is 13 residues long. V trimming: 6 bases; J trimming: 9 bases; junction bases outside the gene matches: 5. The CDR3 is CAIRTGGEGIQYF. The DNA for the CDR3 is TGTGCCATCAGGACAGGGGGCGAAGGCATTCAGTACTTC.

The chain recombines TRBV18 with TRBJ2-7, with D perhaps TRBD1 (5 bases). Trimming stripped 2 bases from V and 6 bases from J, with 17 bases between. This CDR3 comprises 15 residues. The germline V gene encodes CDR1 KGHSH and CDR2 LQKENI. The CDR3 DNA follows: TGTGCCAGCTCACCAAATGAAGGGGCAAGATTCGAGCAGTACTTC. Its protein is CASSPNEGARFEQYF. Full variable domain (missing parts from reference TRBV18 and TRBJ2-7): NAGVMQNPRHLVRRRGQEARLRCSPMKGHSHVYWYRQLPEEGLKFMVYLQKENIIDESGMPKERFSAEFPKEGPSILRIQQVVRGDSAAYFCASSPNEGARFEQYFGPGTRLTVT.

The chain uses TRBV27 and TRBJ2-7; 7 positions match TRBD2. The CDR3 spans 13 residues. Germline V gene data show CDR1 as MNHEY and CDR2 as SMNVEV (reference sequence). J was trimmed by 2 bases and V by 6 bases; bases with no gene match: 4. This chain's CDR3 is CASRRSGAYEQYF. In DNA form, the CDR3 reads TGTGCCAGCAGGAGAAGCGGGGCCTACGAGCAGTACTTC.

This sequence joins TRBV9 and TRBJ2-1, with a tentative D call TRBD2 (5 bases). Germline V gives CDR1 SGDLS, CDR2 YYNGEE. With 1 base removed from V and 1 base from J, the gap between germline ends came to 12 bases. This CDR3 is built from 16 residues. CDR3 sequence reads: CASSVFRGSSYNEQFF. CDR3 sequence (DNA): TGTGCCAGCAGCGTATTCCGGGGTAGTTCCTACAATGAGCAGTTCTTC.

The chain joins TRBV5-4 to TRBJ2-3; 13 bases agree with TRBD2. The CDR3 extends over 18 amino acids. Germline V gene lookup returns CDR1 SGHNT and CDR2 YYREEE (reference sequence). Trimming removed 3 bases from V and 5 bases from J; junction bases left unmatched: 12. The CDR3 sequence is CASSSGLAGVMGGDTQYF. The CDR3 coding sequence is TGTGCCAGCAGCTCTGGACTAGCGGGGGTTATGGGTGGAGATACGCAGTATTTT.

The chain recombines TRBV18 with TRBJ1-5, with 10 nucleotides matching TRBD1. Looked up from germline, CDR1 is KGHSH and CDR2 is LQKENI. Trimming at V came to 2 bases and at J to 5 bases, leaving 3 bases not matched to a gene. The CDR3 covers 15 residues. The CDR3 DNA follows: TGTGCCAGCTCACCAACGACAGGGGGCGATCAGCCCCAGCATTTT. Translated, it gives CASSPTTGGDQPQHF.

This CDR3 is CASRGSQDTQYF. The DNA for the CDR3 is TGTGCCAGCAGGGGCTCTCAAGATACGCAGTATTTT. The chain uses TRBV28 and TRBJ2-3; D gene unclear. Trimming took 6 bases from V and 5 from J, leaving 9 bases between them. CDR3 length equals 12 residues. CDR1 is MDHEN, CDR2 SYDVKM, per germline.

This clone occurred a few times. The V and J genes are TRBV7-9 and TRBJ1-4; D gene unclear. Germline V CDR1 and CDR2: SEHNR, FQNEAQ (reference sequence). Trimming removed 4 bases from V and 4 bases from J, with 16 bases in between. The CDR3 extends over 16 amino acids. CDR3: CASSSPSGGFNEKLFF. In DNA form, the CDR3 reads TGTGCCAGCAGCTCTCCATCCGGCGGATTTAATGAAAAACTGTTTTTT.

The V gene is TRBV4-2, the J gene TRBJ1-2; TRBD1 aligns across 10 bases. Germline V CDR1 and CDR2: LGHNA, YNFKEQ. The CDR3 totals 13 residues. V trimming: 6 bases; J trimming: 7 bases; junction bases outside the gene matches: 5. As DNA, the CDR3 is TGTGCCAGCAGAACCGGGACAGGGGCTGGCTACACCTTC. Amino acids: CASRTGTGAGYTF.

This chain joins TRBV6-1 and TRBJ2-7; D might be TRBD1 (5 bases). CDR1 is MNHNS, CDR2 SASEGT, per germline. This CDR3 contains 16 residues. V dropped 1 base and J dropped 2 bases, with 15 bases sitting between them. The CDR3 bases are TGTGCCAGCAGTGAAGTTGCAGGGATAGGGCCCTACGAGCAGTACTTC. This sequence encodes CASSEVAGIGPYEQYF.

This sequence joins TRBV18 and TRBJ2-3; a possible D gene is TRBD2 (6 bases). CDR1 is KGHSH, CDR2 LQKENI, per germline. V dropped 0 bases and J dropped 5 bases, with 24 bases sitting between them. This CDR3 region has 19 residues. The CDR3 DNA follows: TGTGCCAGCTCACCACCGGTGGGGGGTTCCGGGACGAAGGTAGATACGCAGTATTTT. As protein: CASSPPVGGSGTKVDTQYF. Combining the CDR3 with reference TRBV18 and TRBJ2-3 gives the whole variable domain NAGVMQNPRHLVRRRGQEARLRCSPMKGHSHVYWYRQLPEEGLKFMVYLQKENIIDESGMPKERFSAEFPKEGPSILRIQQVVRGDSAAYFCASSPPVGGSGTKVDTQYFGPGTRLTVL.

The gene calls are TRBV7-9 and TRBJ1-5; D unclear. The CDR3 runs to 12 residues. The germline V and J ends were trimmed by 6 bases and 4 bases, with 7 bases remaining between them. Germline V CDR1 and CDR2: SEHNR, FQNEAQ (reference sequence). The CDR3 DNA reads as TGTGCCAGCAGTAGAGGGAATCAGCCCCAGCATTTT. Protein product: CASSRGNQPQHF.

A single count supports this clone. The chain links TRBV14 to TRBJ2-5, with D possibly matching TRBD2 (6 bases). CDR1 is SGHDN, CDR2 FVKESK, per germline. The V and J ends lost 5 bases and 1 base respectively, with 17 bases between them. There are 16 residues in the CDR3. This chain's CDR3 is CASSSIGTLLQETQYF. The CDR3 nucleotides are TGTGCCAGCAGCTCAATTGGGACTTTGCTCCAAGAGACCCAGTACTTC. The full variable domain, in which reference TRBV14 and TRBJ2-5 provide the parts outside the CDR3, is EAGVTQFPSHSVIEKGQTVTLRCDPISGHDNLYWYRRVMGKEIKFLLHFVKESKQDESGMPNNRFLAERTGGTYSTLKVQPAELEDSGVYFCASSSIGTLLQETQYFGPGTRLLVL.